This TCR beta chain appears in the sequencing data of a study of blood T cell repertoires in COVID-19. Study background: T cells, B-cell-depleted T cells, or PBMCs provided the cDNA or gDNA that served as material.

Trimming cost V 5 bases and J 8 bases, with 12 bases left between them. The germline CDR1 and CDR2 sequences are SGHVS and FQNEAQ. CDR3 size: 12 residues. The table came from immunoSEQ multiplex PCR; TCRdb's copy has only in-frame clones and leaves some out. The data contain about 160,000 clones, around 80% of them seen just once; the ten biggest clones take up roughly 15%. The chain combines TRBV7-8 with TRBJ1-1; no clear D gene. Sequencing was done on a sample of peripheral blood. This TCR was sampled from a human donor with acute or convalescent COVID-19. The donor label of this sample is uncertain. CDR3 nucleotides: TGTGCCAGCAGCCGCGGGATCCTGGAAGCTTTCTTT. Amino acids: CASSRGILEAFF.